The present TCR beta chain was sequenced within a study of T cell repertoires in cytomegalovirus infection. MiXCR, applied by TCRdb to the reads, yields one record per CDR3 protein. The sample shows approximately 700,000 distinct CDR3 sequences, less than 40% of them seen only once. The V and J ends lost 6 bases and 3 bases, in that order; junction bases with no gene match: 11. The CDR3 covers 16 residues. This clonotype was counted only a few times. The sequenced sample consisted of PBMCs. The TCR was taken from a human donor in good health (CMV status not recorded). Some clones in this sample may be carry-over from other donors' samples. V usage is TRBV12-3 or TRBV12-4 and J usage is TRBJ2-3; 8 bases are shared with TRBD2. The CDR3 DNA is TGTGCCAGCAGCCGCCCGGGGGGGGGGGCGACAGATACGCAGTATTTT. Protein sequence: CASSRPGGGATDTQYF.